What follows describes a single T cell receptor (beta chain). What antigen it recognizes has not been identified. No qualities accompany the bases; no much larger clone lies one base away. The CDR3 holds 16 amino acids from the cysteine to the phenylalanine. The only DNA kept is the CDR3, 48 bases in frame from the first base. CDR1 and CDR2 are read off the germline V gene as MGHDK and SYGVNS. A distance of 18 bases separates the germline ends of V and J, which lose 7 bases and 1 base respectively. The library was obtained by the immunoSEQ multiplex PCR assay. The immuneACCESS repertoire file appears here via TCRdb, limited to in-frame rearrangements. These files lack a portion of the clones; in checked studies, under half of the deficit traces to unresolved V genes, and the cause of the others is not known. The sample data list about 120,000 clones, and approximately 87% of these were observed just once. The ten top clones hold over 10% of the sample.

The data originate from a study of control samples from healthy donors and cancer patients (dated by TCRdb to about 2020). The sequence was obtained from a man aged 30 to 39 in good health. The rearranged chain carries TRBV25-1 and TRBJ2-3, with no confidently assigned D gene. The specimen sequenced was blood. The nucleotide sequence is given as TGTGCCAGCACCGGTGGGGTTCCCCACGGCACAGATACGCAGTATTTT. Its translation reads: CASTGGVPHGTDTQYF.